Listed below are T cell receptor beta chains from one sample, sequenced in a study of blood T cell repertoires in COVID-19. Libraries were prepared by immunoSEQ multiplex PCR; TCRdb keeps only in-frame clonotypes and omits some of them. This sample carries hundreds of thousands of clones, roughly 87% of them seen once, and the ten largest clones take approximately 0.99%. The material sequenced was PBMCs or T cells enriched from blood (not recorded which). These receptors originate from a woman under 40 who had recovered from COVID-19. CDR3s include the opening cysteine and the closing phenylalanine or tryptophan. A D gene is named only where the DNA matches it firmly. Clone size is given for some rows only: seen once, a few or many times, or a class if the clone is expanded.

j_call d_call clone_size v_call cdr3_aa cdr3_nt
TRBJ2-7 TRBD2 once TRBV7-9 CASSFFGGEYEQYF TGTGCCAGCAGCTTTTTCGGGGGGGAATACGAGCAGTACTTC
TRBJ2-7 NA once TRBV3-1/TRBV3-2 CASSQAWSGRQGTYEQYF TGTGCCAGCAGCCAAGCCTGGAGTGGTCGTCAGGGGACCTACGAGCAGTACTTC
TRBJ1-2 NA NA TRBV30 CAWTEGRHTYGYTF TGTGCCTGGACCGAAGGGAGACATACCTATGGCTACACCTTC
TRBJ1-6 TRBD1 NA TRBV18 CASSDRGFNSPLHF TGTGCCAGCTCAGACAGGGGCTTTAATTCACCCCTCCACTTT
TRBJ2-3 NA NA TRBV10-1 CASRADRSTDTQYF TGCGCCAGCAGAGCGGACAGAAGCACAGATACGCAGTATTTT
TRBJ2-7 TRBD2 NA TRBV9 CASSAMTSGGYEQYF TGTGCCAGCAGCGCTATGACTAGCGGGGGTTACGAGCAGTACTTC
TRBJ2-4 NA NA TRBV2 CASRGTLIGKNIQYF TGTGCCAGCAGAGGGACATTAATTGGCAAAAACATTCAGTACTTC
TRBJ1-2 NA NA TRBV3-1/TRBV3-2 CASSPLGPYGYTF TGTGCCAGCAGCCCCTTGGGGCCCTATGGCTACACCTTC
TRBJ2-6 NA few TRBV2 CASSEGTAGANVLTF TGTGCCAGCAGTGAAGGGACAGCTGGGGCCAACGTCCTGACTTTC
TRBJ1-1 TRBD1 NA TRBV19 CASSIWDRKSEAFF TGTGCCAGTAGTATATGGGACAGGAAGTCTGAAGCTTTCTTT
TRBJ1-1 NA NA TRBV5-1 CASSSTRAEAFF TGCGCCAGCAGCTCGACTAGAGCTGAAGCTTTCTTT
TRBJ2-5 NA NA TRBV5-1 CASSRSIQETQYF TGCGCCAGCAGCCGGTCTATTCAAGAGACCCAGTACTTC
TRBJ2-5 TRBD1 NA TRBV19 CASSTTSGTGGEETQYF TGTGCCAGTAGTACGACTTCCGGGACAGGGGGCGAGGAGACCCAGTACTTC
TRBJ2-5 TRBD1 NA TRBV5-1 CASSLGGTVQETQYF TGCGCCAGCAGCTTGGGGGGGACAGTCCAAGAGACCCAGTACTTC
TRBJ2-7 TRBD2 NA TRBV2 CASELLAGGNPYEQYF TGTGCCAGCGAACTTCTAGCGGGGGGCAACCCCTACGAGCAGTACTTC
TRBJ1-3 NA NA TRBV6-5 CASSPQGSFGNTIYF TGTGCCAGCAGCCCACAGGGTTCGTTTGGAAACACCATATATTTT
TRBJ2-7 NA once TRBV30 CAWSVRGSYEQYF TGTGCCTGGAGTGTCAGGGGCTCCTACGAGCAGTACTTC
TRBJ2-1 NA NA TRBV18 CASSPASSDEQFF TGTGCCAGCTCACCAGCGTCTAGCGATGAGCAGTTCTTC
TRBJ1-2 NA once TRBV7-9 CASSPSGRPYGYTF TGTGCCAGCAGCCCCAGCGGGCGGCCCTATGGCTACACCTTC
TRBJ1-4 NA NA TRBV6-5 CASSPSRGEKLFF TGTGCCAGCAGTCCCTCCCGGGGGGAAAAACTGTTTTTT
TRBJ1-5 NA NA TRBV19 CASSIVGGISNQPQHF TGTGCCAGTAGTATAGTCGGGGGGATTAGCAATCAGCCCCAGCATTTT
TRBJ2-7 TRBD1 NA TRBV27 CASTGQGTGEQYF TGTGCCAGCACTGGACAGGGGACGGGCGAGCAGTACTTC
TRBJ2-7 NA NA TRBV9 CASSRDGGARGSYEQYF TGTGCCAGCAGCCGAGATGGGGGGGCCCGAGGCTCCTACGAGCAGTACTTC
TRBJ1-2 NA NA TRBV28 CASSFPLGVGGYTF TGTGCCAGCAGTTTCCCCCTGGGAGTTGGTGGCTACACCTTC
TRBJ2-2 NA NA TRBV9 CASSAGTLNTGELFF TGTGCCAGCAGCGCCGGGACTCTTAACACCGGGGAGCTGTTTTTT
TRBJ1-6 NA NA TRBV7-2 CASSLVPSSSYNSPLHF TGTGCCAGCAGCTTAGTTCCCTCGAGCTCCTATAATTCACCCCTCCACTTT
TRBJ2-2 NA NA TRBV5-5 CAGGRSNTGELFF TGTGCCGGGGGCCGGTCGAACACCGGGGAGCTGTTTTTT
TRBJ2-2 NA NA TRBV24-1 CATSDLAGAGAGELFF TGTGCCACCAGTGATTTGGCGGGGGCTGGGGCCGGGGAGCTGTTTTTT
TRBJ2-7 TRBD2 NA TRBV11-2 CASSPFPGLADYEQYF TGTGCCAGCAGCCCTTTCCCGGGACTAGCGGATTACGAGCAGTACTTC
TRBJ2-7 TRBD1 NA TRBV12-5 CASTTSGTGLSYEQYF TGTGCTAGTACAACTTCCGGGACAGGGCTTTCCTACGAGCAGTACTTC
TRBJ2-3 NA NA TRBV18 CASSQSQAGTDTQYF TGTGCCAGCTCGCAATCTCAGGCCGGCACAGATACGCAGTATTTT
TRBJ1-1 NA NA TRBV5-4 CASSLRGGGMNTEAFF TGTGCCAGCAGCTTGAGGGGAGGCGGCATGAACACTGAAGCTTTCTTT
TRBJ2-1 TRBD1 NA TRBV5-4 CASSLVAGGYNEQFF TGTGCCAGCAGCTTGGTGGCAGGGGGCTACAATGAGCAGTTCTTC
TRBJ1-5 NA NA TRBV6-5 CASSYSGLNQPQHF TGTGCCAGCAGTTACTCGGGGCTCAATCAGCCCCAGCATTTT
TRBJ2-5 TRBD1 NA TRBV24-1 CATSTGGLETQYF TGTGCCACCAGTACAGGGGGCCTAGAGACCCAGTACTTC
TRBJ2-7 TRBD2 NA TRBV28 CASSWGGGAYEQYF TGTGCCAGCAGTTGGGGCGGGGGGGCTTACGAGCAGTACTTC
TRBJ2-1 NA NA TRBV24-1 CATSDQYNEQFF TGTGCCACCAGTGATCAGTACAATGAGCAGTTCTTC
TRBJ2-2 NA NA TRBV6-5 CAARGTGELFF TGTGCCGCGCGGGGTACCGGGGAGCTGTTTTTT
TRBJ1-2 TRBD1 NA TRBV28 CASSTGQGAGGYTF TGTGCCAGCAGTACGGGACAGGGGGCTGGGGGCTACACCTTC
TRBJ2-5 NA NA TRBV28 CASSRRTAETQYF TGTGCCAGCAGTAGAAGGACAGCAGAGACCCAGTACTTC
TRBJ2-7 NA NA TRBV18 CASSPLDSDEQYF TGTGCCAGCTCACCTCTCGACAGCGACGAGCAGTACTTC
TRBJ1-5 NA NA TRBV19 CASRGTGGNQPQHF TGTGCCAGTAGGGGGACTGGAGGCAATCAGCCCCAGCATTTT
TRBJ1-3 NA NA TRBV5-1 CASSYSGGSSGNTIYF TGCGCCAGCAGCTACTCGGGGGGGAGCTCTGGAAACACCATATATTTT
TRBJ1-4 TRBD1 NA TRBV10-3 CAISSGGGSEKLFF TGTGCCATCAGCTCAGGGGGCGGTAGTGAAAAACTGTTTTTT
TRBJ1-1 NA NA TRBV5-6 CASSVQGARTEAFF TGTGCCAGCAGCGTGCAGGGTGCAAGAACTGAAGCTTTCTTT
TRBJ1-6 NA NA TRBV4-2 CASSQGGRQINSPLHF TGTGCCAGCAGCCAAGGGGGGAGGCAAATTAATTCACCCCTCCACTTT
TRBJ1-3 TRBD1 NA TRBV25-1 CASSDLTGAGNTIYF TGTGCCAGCAGTGATCTGACAGGGGCTGGAAACACCATATATTTT
TRBJ1-1 NA NA TRBV14 CASSQGWGSTEAFF TGTGCCAGCAGCCAAGGTTGGGGCTCGACTGAAGCTTTCTTT
TRBJ1-4 TRBD1 NA TRBV7-9 CASRGTGGITNEKLFF TGTGCCAGCAGGGGGACAGGGGGAATTACTAATGAAAAACTGTTTTTT
TRBJ2-7 TRBD1 NA TRBV18 CASSPSGTVSYEQYF TGTGCCAGCTCACCCTCCGGGACAGTCTCCTACGAGCAGTACTTC
TRBJ1-5 NA NA TRBV7-2 CASSLAGQGQPQHF TGTGCCAGCAGCTTAGCGGGGCAGGGCCAGCCCCAGCATTTT
TRBJ2-7 TRBD2 NA TRBV11-2 CASSLGPSGAPLDEQYF TGTGCCAGCAGCTTAGGTCCTAGCGGGGCCCCGCTGGACGAGCAGTACTTC
TRBJ1-4 TRBD1 NA TRBV3-1/TRBV3-2 CASSRDRGGTNEKLFF TGTGCCAGCAGCCGGGACAGGGGTGGGACTAATGAAAAACTGTTTTTT
TRBJ2-7 TRBD2 few TRBV19 CASSIGTSGYEQYF TGTGCCAGTAGTATCGGGACTAGCGGATACGAGCAGTACTTC
TRBJ1-5 TRBD1 NA TRBV30 CAWATGTGNQPQHF TGTGCCTGGGCTACCGGGACAGGGAATCAGCCCCAGCATTTT
TRBJ2-3 TRBD2 NA TRBV19 CASSIDQRGTQYF TGTGCCAGTAGTATAGACCAGCGGGGTACGCAGTATTTT
TRBJ2-3 NA NA TRBV5-1 CASSPEGLGGTDTQYF TGCGCCAGCAGCCCGGAGGGACTGGGTGGTACAGATACGCAGTATTTT
TRBJ1-4 NA NA TRBV5-4 CASTDTGGTTNEKLFF TGTGCCAGCACCGACACTGGGGGGACAACTAATGAAAAACTGTTTTTT
TRBJ1-6 NA NA TRBV25-1 CASSESGGIGNSPLHF TGTGCCAGCAGTGAAAGTGGGGGGATCGGTAATTCACCCCTCCACTTT